This T cell receptor beta chain derives from a study of T cell responses to AZD1222 COVID-19 vaccine. Profiling relied on immunoSEQ multiplex PCR, and the TCRdb table lists in-frame clones only, not all of them. The profile covers around 190,000 clones, with approximately 90% appearing a single time and 1.5% to 2% taken by the ten largest. CDR3 length equals 16 residues. The V gene lost 5 bases and the J gene lost 0 bases, with 19 bases spanning the gap. Germline CDR1 reads DFQATT; CDR2 reads SNEGSKA (reference sequence). This clone is a singleton in its sample. Its specificity is unknown. Both about-4-week and about-12-week second-dose recipients were combined. Study results and limitations: Repertoires were collected only later (after the peak T cell response had occurred). Spike-specific TCR breadth rose after two AZD1222 doses, and depth rose as well.

The source material was peripheral blood, sampled 28 days after the second AZD1222 dose. The receptor was isolated from an adult who received the AZD1222 COVID-19 vaccine. The V call is TRBV20-1, the J call TRBJ1-1; D is perhaps TRBD1 (5 bases). CDR3 region: CSAGVRREGLNTEAFF. CDR3 nucleotide sequence: TGCAGTGCTGGTGTTCGAAGGGAGGGGTTGAACACTGAAGCTTTCTTT.